This TCR beta chain was observed in a study of blood T cell repertoires in COVID-19. In the study overall: Some COVID-19 samples were acute and others convalescent; all came from the United States, Italy and Spain.

Methods used by the authors: Amplifying reference gene primers gave estimates of nucleated cell counts. Using immunoSEQ multiplex PCR, the repertoire was profiled, and TCRdb retains in-frame clones only, with some absent. V and J calls and clone size are those listed in that table; D and trimming were worked out from the DNA. The data contain about 350,000 clones, 80% to 90% of them singletons. This clonotype originated in a woman in her forties or fifties with COVID-19, enrolled during active disease. The specimen sequenced was peripheral blood.

This chain's CDR3 is CASSSGTGAWETQYF. The CDR3 DNA reads as TGTGCCAGCAGCTCCGGGACAGGTGCATGGGAGACCCAGTACTTC. The V gene is TRBV7-9, the J gene TRBJ2-5; 8 bases are a match to TRBD1. This CDR3 comprises 15 residues. V gave up 4 bases and J gave up 5 bases; unmatched junction bases: 9. Per germline, CDR1 SEHNR and CDR2 FQNEAQ (reference sequence).